This paragraph reports one T cell receptor beta chain. The target antigen is unknown. The sample is drawn from a study of monozygotic twins with inflammatory bowel disease. This CDR3 is built from 13 residues. Looked up from germline, CDR1 is SGHRS and CDR2 is YFSETQ. Study results and limitations: IBD-affected twins scored below their healthy co-twins in TCRbeta diversity (inverse Simpson).

One entry per CDR3 protein, without DNA, is what TCRdb gives after re-calling the 5' RACE reads. Here the sample table reports about 450,000 distinct CDR3 sequences. Specimen: blood. This TCR derives from a human donor with ulcerative colitis or Crohn's disease, or a healthy co-twin of an affected twin (not recorded which). The chain couples TRBV5-1 to TRBJ1-2; TCRdb proposes TRBD1, but this gene call is untestable without DNA. The CDR3 sequence is CASSRDIPYGYTF.